The TCR beta chain under discussion was sequenced for a study of control samples from healthy donors and cancer patients. The germline V and J ends were trimmed by 0 bases and 6 bases, with 10 bases remaining between them. Germline assignment: CDR1 KGHSH and CDR2 LQKENI. The CDR3 is 14 residues long. Method: immunoSEQ multiplex PCR; TCRdb's copy keeps in-frame clones and lacks some. The repertoire holds about 95,000 clones, with about 85% as singletons. Sequences were obtained from blood. This TCR was recovered from a woman in her seventies in good health. V gene TRBV18 combines with J gene TRBJ2-3; D call uncertain. The CDR3 sequence: CASSPPTMGDTQYF. CDR3 nucleotides: TGTGCCAGCTCACCACCCACAATGGGCGATACGCAGTATTTT.